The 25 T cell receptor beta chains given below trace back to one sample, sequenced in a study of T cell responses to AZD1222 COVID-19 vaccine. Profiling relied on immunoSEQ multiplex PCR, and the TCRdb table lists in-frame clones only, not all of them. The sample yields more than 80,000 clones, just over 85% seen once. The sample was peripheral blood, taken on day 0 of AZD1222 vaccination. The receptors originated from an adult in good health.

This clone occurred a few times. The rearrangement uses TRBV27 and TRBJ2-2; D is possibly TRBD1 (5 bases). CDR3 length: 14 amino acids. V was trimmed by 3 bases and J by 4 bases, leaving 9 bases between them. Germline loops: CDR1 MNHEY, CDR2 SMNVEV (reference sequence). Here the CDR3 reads CASSFTGFTGELFF. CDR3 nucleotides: TGTGCCAGCAGTTTTACAGGCTTCACCGGGGAGCTGTTTTTT.

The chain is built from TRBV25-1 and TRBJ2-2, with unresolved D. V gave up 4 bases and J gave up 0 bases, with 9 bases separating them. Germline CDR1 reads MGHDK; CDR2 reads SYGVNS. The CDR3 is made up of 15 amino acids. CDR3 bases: TGTGCCAGCAGTGTCGACATAGCGAACACCGGGGAGCTGTTTTTT. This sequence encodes CASSVDIANTGELFF.

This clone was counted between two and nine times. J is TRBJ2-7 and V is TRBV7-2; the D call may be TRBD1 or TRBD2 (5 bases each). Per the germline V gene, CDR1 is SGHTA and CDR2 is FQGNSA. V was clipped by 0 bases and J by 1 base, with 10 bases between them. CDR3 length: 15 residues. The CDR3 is CASSLAVGESYEQYF. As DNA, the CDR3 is TGTGCCAGCAGCTTAGCGGTGGGGGAATCCTACGAGCAGTACTTC.

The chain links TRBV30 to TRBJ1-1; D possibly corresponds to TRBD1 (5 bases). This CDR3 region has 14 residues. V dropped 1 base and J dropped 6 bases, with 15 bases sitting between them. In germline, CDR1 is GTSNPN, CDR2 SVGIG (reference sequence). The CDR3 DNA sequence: TGTGCCTGGAGTGAAGGGAACGGGGACTCTGAAGCTTTCTTT. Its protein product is CAWSEGNGDSEAFF.

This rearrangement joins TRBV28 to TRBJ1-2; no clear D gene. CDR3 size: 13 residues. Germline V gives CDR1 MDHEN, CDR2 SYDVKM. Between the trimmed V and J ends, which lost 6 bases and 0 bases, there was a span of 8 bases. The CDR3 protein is CASRAIANYGYTF. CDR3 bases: TGTGCCAGCAGGGCGATCGCTAACTATGGCTACACCTTC.

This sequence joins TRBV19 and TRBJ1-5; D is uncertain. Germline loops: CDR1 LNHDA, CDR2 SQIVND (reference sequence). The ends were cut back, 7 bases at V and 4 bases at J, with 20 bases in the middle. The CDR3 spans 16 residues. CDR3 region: CASKDLAILTNQPQHF. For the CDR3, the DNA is TGTGCCAGTAAGGACTTAGCAATCCTGACGAATCAGCCCCAGCATTTT.

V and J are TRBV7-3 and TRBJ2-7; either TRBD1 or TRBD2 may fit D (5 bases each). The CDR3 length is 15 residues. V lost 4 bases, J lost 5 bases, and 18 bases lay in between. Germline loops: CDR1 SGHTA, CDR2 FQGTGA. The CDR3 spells CASSSRGHARDEQYF. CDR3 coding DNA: TGTGCCAGCAGCTCACGCGGACATGCGAGGGACGAGCAGTACTTC.

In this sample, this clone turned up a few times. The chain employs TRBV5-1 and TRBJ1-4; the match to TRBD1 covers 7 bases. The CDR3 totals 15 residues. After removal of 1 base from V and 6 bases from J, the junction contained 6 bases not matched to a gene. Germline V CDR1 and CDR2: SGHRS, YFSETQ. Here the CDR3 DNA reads TGCGCCAGCAGCTTGAGCGGGACAGCATATGAAAAACTGTTTTTT. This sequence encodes CASSLSGTAYEKLFF. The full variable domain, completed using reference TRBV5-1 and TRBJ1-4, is KAGVTQTPRYLIKTRGQQVTLSCSPISGHRSVSWYQQTPGQGLQFLFEYFSETQRNKGNFPGRFSGRQFSNSRSEMNVSTLELGDSALYLCASSLSGTAYEKLFFGSGTQLSVL.

CDR3 bases: TGTGCCAGCTTTATACCGGGACAGGGGCATCGAGGCAATCAGCCCCAGCATTTT. Its translation is CASFIPGQGHRGNQPQHF. This chain joins TRBV27 and TRBJ1-5; 10 nucleotides agree with TRBD1. With V trimmed by 8 bases and J by 2 bases, 15 bases remained unmatched. Germline CDR1 MNHEY, CDR2 SMNVEV (reference sequence). The CDR3 loop spans 18 amino acids.

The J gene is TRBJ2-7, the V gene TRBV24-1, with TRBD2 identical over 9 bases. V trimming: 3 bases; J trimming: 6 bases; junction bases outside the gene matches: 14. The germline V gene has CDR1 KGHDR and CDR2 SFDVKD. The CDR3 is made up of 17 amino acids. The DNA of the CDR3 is TGTGCCACCAGTGATCGGTCCGCGGGGGGGCTTTCTGGCGAGCAGTACTTC. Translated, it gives CATSDRSAGGLSGEQYF.

Here the CDR3 DNA reads TGTGCCAGCAGCTCCCAGCGGGGGTCAGATACGCAGTATTTT. Translating gives CASSSQRGSDTQYF. The chain has TRBV5-4 and TRBJ2-3; 8 bases line up with TRBD2. Trimming at V came to 3 bases and at J to 4 bases, leaving 4 bases not matched to a gene. Germline-derived CDR1 and CDR2 are SGHNT and YYREEE (reference sequence). CDR3 length equals 14 residues.

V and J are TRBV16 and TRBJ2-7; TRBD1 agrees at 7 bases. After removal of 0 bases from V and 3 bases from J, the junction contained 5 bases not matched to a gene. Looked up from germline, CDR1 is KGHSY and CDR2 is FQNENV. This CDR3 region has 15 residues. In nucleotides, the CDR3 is TGTGCCAGCAGCCAATCGGGCAGGGGGTACTACGAGCAGTACTTC. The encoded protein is CASSQSGRGYYEQYF.

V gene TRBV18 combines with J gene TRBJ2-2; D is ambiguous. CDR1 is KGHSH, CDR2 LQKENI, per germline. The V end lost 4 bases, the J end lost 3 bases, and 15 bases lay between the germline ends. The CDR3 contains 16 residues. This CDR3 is CASSRGPDGYTGELFF. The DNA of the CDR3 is TGTGCCAGCTCACGGGGTCCGGACGGTTACACCGGGGAGCTGTTTTTT.

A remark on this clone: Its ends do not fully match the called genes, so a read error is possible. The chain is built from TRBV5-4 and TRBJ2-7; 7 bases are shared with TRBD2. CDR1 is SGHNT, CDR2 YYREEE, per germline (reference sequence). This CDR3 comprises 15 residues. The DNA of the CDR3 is TGTGCCAGCAGCTTAACCGGGACTGGACTAGGCGAGCAGTACTTT. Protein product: CASSLTGTGLGEQYF.

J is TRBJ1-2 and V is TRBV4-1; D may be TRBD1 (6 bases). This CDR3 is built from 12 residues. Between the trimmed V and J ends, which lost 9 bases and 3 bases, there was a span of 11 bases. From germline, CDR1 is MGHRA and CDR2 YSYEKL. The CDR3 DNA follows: TGCGCCAGTCGAGGGGGTGACTATGGCTACACCTTC. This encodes CASRGGDYGYTF.

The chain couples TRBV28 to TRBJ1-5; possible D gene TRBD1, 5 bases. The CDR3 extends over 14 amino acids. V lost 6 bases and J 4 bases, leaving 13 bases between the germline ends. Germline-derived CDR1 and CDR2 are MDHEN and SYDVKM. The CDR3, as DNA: TGTGCCAGCAGCAGGGTGACGTCGAATCAGCCCCAGCATTTT. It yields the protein CASSRVTSNQPQHF.

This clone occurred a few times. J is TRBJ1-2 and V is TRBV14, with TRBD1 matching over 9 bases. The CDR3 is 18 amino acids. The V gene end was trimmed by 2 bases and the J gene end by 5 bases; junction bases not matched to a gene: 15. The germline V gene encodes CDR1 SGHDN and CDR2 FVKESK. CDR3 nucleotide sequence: TGTGCCAGCAGCCAAACATCCGGCCGTCCGACAGGGGGGTATGGCTACACCTTC. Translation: CASSQTSGRPTGGYGYTF.

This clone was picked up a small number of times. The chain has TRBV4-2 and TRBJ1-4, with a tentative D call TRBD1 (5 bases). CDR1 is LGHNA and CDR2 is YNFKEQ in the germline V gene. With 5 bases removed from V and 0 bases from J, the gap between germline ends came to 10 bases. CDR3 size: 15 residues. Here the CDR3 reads CASSERGATNEKLFF. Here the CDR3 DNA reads TGTGCCAGCAGCGAGAGGGGTGCAACTAATGAAAAACTGTTTTTT.

CDR3: CATTGGVAGYTF. Written as DNA, the CDR3 is TGTGCCACCACAGGGGGCGTCGCTGGCTACACCTTC. The chain has TRBV6-5 and TRBJ1-2; 9 positions agree with TRBD1. The junction had 7 bases not matched to a gene; V was cut back by 10 bases and J by 7 bases. This CDR3 comprises 12 residues. Germline V gene data show CDR1 as MNHEY and CDR2 as SVGAGI.

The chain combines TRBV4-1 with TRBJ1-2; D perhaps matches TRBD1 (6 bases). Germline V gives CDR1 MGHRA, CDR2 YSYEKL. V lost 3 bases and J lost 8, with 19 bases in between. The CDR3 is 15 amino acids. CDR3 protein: CASSQLLQGIFGYTF. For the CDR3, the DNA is TGCGCCAGCAGCCAGCTCCTACAGGGAATTTTCGGCTACACCTTC.

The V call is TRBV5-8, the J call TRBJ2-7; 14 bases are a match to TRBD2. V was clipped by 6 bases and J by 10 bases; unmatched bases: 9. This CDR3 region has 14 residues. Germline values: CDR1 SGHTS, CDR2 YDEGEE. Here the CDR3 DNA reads TGTGCCAGCATCGGGACTAGCGGGAGAATTGAACAGTACTTC. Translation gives CASIGTSGRIEQYF.

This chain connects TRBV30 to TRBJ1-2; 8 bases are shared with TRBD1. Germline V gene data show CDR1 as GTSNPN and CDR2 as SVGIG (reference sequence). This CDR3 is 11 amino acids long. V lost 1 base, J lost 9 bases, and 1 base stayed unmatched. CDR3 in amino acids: CAWSAGGSYTF. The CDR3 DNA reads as TGTGCCTGGAGTGCAGGGGGCAGCTACACCTTC.

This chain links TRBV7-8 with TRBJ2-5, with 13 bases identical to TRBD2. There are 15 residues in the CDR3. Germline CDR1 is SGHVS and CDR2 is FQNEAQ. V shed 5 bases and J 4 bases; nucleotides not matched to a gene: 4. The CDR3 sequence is CASSRTSGGGETQYF. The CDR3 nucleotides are TGTGCCAGCAGCAGGACTAGCGGGGGAGGAGAGACCCAGTACTTC.

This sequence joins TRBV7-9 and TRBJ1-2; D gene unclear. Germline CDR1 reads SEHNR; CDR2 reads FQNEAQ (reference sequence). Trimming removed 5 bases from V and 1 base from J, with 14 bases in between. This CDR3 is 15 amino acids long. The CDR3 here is CASSHSTHINYGYTF. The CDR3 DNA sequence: TGTGCCAGCAGCCATTCAACGCACATTAACTATGGCTACACCTTC.

In DNA, the CDR3 is TGTGCCAGTAGTTTATGGGACAACTCCTACGAGCAGTACTTC. Its translation: CASSLWDNSYEQYF. The J gene is TRBJ2-7, the V gene TRBV19; possible D gene TRBD1, 6 bases. Trimming removed 5 bases from V and 0 bases from J, with 11 bases in between. This CDR3 is 14 amino acids long. Germline values: CDR1 LNHDA, CDR2 SQIVND (reference sequence).